The clone carrying this TCR beta chain was detected a few times. The entry originates in a study of shared clonotypes between healthy human individuals. Trimming removed 10 bases from V and 6 bases from J; junction bases left unmatched: 7. CDR1 and CDR2 from the germline V gene are SGHDT and YYEEEE. The length of the CDR3 is 13 residues. How the authors handled the data: Without quality scores, immunoSEQ junctional reads could not be filtered like full-length reads. The assay was immunoSEQ multiplex PCR, and TCRdb's table has in-frame clones only and misses some. That table supplies the V and J calls and clone size; D and trimming were determined from the DNA. The sample consists of about 1 million clones, about 80% of them appearing once.

The sequenced sample was memory CD4+ T cells sorted from blood. Subset of the sample: CD45RA-negative fraction. The source is a man younger than 30 in good health. J is TRBJ1-6 and V is TRBV5-6; 7 bases are a match to TRBD1. Written as DNA, the CDR3 is TGTGCCGAAAGTAGGGGGCTTAATTCACCCCTCCACTTT. Translating gives CAESRGLNSPLHF.